This T cell receptor (beta chain) derives from a study of molecular identifiers for immune sequencing clone quantification. In the study overall: Four of five splits of RNA from around 18,000 or 91,000 naive CD8 cells were sequenced in replicates. Study findings and constraints: Identical TCR molecules can share a barcode, and this sharing could underestimate highly expanded clone sizes.

With listed TCR primers and previously described methods, bulk TCR libraries were prepared. TCRdb independently ran MiXCR on the PCR reads; one entry per CDR3 protein. The sample lists tens of thousands of distinct CDR3 sequences; about a sixth were seen once. The length of the CDR3 is 13 residues. The V and J ends lost 5 bases and 4 bases, in that order; junction bases with no gene match: 5. The germline gives CDR1 DFQATT, CDR2 SNEGSKA (reference sequence). This clonotype occurred many times. Its target is unknown. Sequenced: naive CD8+ T cells from blood, with Jurkat cell RNA spiked in. The sample's subset: FACS-sorted CD8+CD4-CCR7+CD45RA+ naive T cells. J is TRBJ1-2 and V is TRBV20-1; 9 bases align to TRBD1. The source is a human donor in good health. Some libraries in this study had Jurkat cell RNA spiked in. CDR3 bases: TGCAGTGCTCGGACAGGGGTACTCTATGGCTACACCTTC. Protein sequence: CSARTGVLYGYTF.